The 13 T cell receptor beta chains below come from one sample, sequenced in a study of T-cell reconstitution after alpha-beta-depleted transplantation in children. This sample's TCRbeta library carried unique molecular identifier barcodes. MiXCR was run by TCRdb on the PCR reads, yielding one entry per CDR3 protein. Of about 980,000 distinct CDR3 sequences in the sample, roughly 29% were seen once. Sequenced material: PBMCs, mostly from graft donor cells, taken 360 days after TCRalphabeta/CD19-depleted stem cell transplant. Receptor source: a boy in the first two years of life who had a stem cell transplant for SCID, so the T cells may come from the graft donor.

The J gene is TRBJ2-1, the V gene TRBV20-1, with D possibly TRBD1 on 6 matching bases. The V gene's germline CDR1 is DFQATT and CDR2 SNEGSKA (reference sequence). Trimming took 1 base from V and 1 from J, leaving 20 bases between them. The CDR3 spans 18 residues. CDR3 residues: CSARAPAARGISYNEQFF. The CDR3 coding sequence is TGCAGTGCTAGAGCTCCGGCAGCGAGGGGGATATCCTACAATGAGCAGTTCTTC.

This clonotype was counted only a few times. V and J are TRBV3-1 and TRBJ2-3; TRBD1 matches 8 bases. Germline assignment: CDR1 LGHDT and CDR2 YNNKEL (reference sequence). The trim removed 1 base at V and 2 bases at J, leaving 5 bases unmatched. The CDR3 length is 16 residues. In nucleotides, the CDR3 is TGTGCCAGCAGCCAAGGATGGACAGGGACCACAGATACGCAGTATTTT. Translated: CASSQGWTGTTDTQYF.

This clonotype was counted a few times. The chain recombines TRBV5-1 with TRBJ2-5, with 12 bases lining up with TRBD2. The V gene end was trimmed by 5 bases and the J gene end by 7 bases; junction bases not matched to a gene: 9. CDR3 length: 15 residues. Germline V gene data show CDR1 as SGHRS and CDR2 as YFSETQ. The CDR3 protein is CASSSSSGGAATQYF. The DNA of the CDR3 is TGCGCCAGCAGTTCATCTAGCGGGGGGGCCGCGACCCAGTACTTC.

The V gene is TRBV5-1, the J gene TRBJ2-3; tentative D call: TRBD1 (6 bases). The V end was cut by 4 bases, the J end by 0 bases, with 12 bases between. The CDR3 length is 15 residues. The germline V gene encodes CDR1 SGHRS and CDR2 YFSETQ. The chain's CDR3 is CASSLETGSTDTQYF. For the CDR3, the DNA is TGCGCCAGCAGCCTTGAGACAGGTAGCACAGATACGCAGTATTTT.

The J gene is TRBJ2-3, the V gene TRBV7-2; D is undetermined. Germline-derived CDR1 and CDR2 are SGHTA and FQGNSA. Between the trimmed V and J ends, which lost 5 bases and 2 bases, there was a span of 20 bases. The CDR3 is made up of 17 amino acids. In nucleotides, the CDR3 is TGTGCCAGCAGCCCCGACTGGGCCCCTTGGACCACAGATACGCAGTATTTT. It specifies CASSPDWAPWTTDTQYF. Full variable domain (missing parts from reference TRBV7-2 and TRBJ2-3): GAGVSQSPSNKVTEKGKDVELRCDPISGHTALYWYRQSLGQGLEFLIYFQGNSAPDKSGLPSDRFSAERTGGSVSTLTIQRTQQEDSAVYLCASSPDWAPWTTDTQYFGPGTRLTVL.

This clonotype was seen a few times. The rearrangement uses TRBV11-2 and TRBJ2-1; the match to TRBD2 covers 9 bases. CDR1 and CDR2 (germline): SGHAT, FQNNGV. This CDR3 contains 19 residues. Losses at the gene ends were 2 bases for V and 5 bases for J; bases not matched to a gene: 16. The CDR3 coding sequence is TGTGCCAGCAGCTTAATCCCAGGATCGATTAGCGGGGGTAACAATGAGCAGTTCTTC. Its protein is CASSLIPGSISGGNNEQFF.

The chain has TRBV2 and TRBJ2-1; 10 bases are a match to TRBD2. Germline V gene lookup returns CDR1 SNHLY and CDR2 FYNNEI. The CDR3 consists of 15 residues. J gave up 5 bases and V 3 bases, and 4 bases lay outside the gene matches. CDR3 loop: CASSDERGGDNEQFF. The CDR3 DNA sequence: TGTGCCAGCAGTGATGAGCGGGGGGGAGACAATGAGCAGTTCTTC. Variable domain in full (rest from reference TRBV2 and TRBJ2-1): EPEVTQTPSHQVTQMGQEVILRCVPISNHLYFYWYRQILGQKVEFLVSFYNNEISEKSEIFDDQFSVERPDGSNFTLKIRSTKLEDSAMYFCASSDERGGDNEQFFGPGTRLTVL.

This chain links TRBV11-1 with TRBJ2-1; D might be TRBD2 (6 bases). Between the trimmed V and J ends, which lost 5 bases and 0 bases, there was a span of 20 bases. The CDR3 is 18 residues long. In germline, CDR1 is SGHAT, CDR2 FQDESV (reference sequence). This chain's CDR3 is CASSQERIQGGSYNEQFF. In DNA form, the CDR3 reads TGTGCCAGCAGCCAAGAGAGGATTCAGGGAGGCTCCTACAATGAGCAGTTCTTC.

This clonotype was picked up a small number of times. DNA of the CDR3: TGCGCCAGCAGCCTTAAGTTCTCTGGGGCCAACGTCCTGACTTTC. Translated: CASSLKFSGANVLTF. The chain joins TRBV4-1 to TRBJ2-6; D not resolved. The CDR3 totals 15 residues. Germline values: CDR1 MGHRA, CDR2 YSYEKL. Trimming removed 4 bases from V and 0 bases from J, with 7 bases in between.

The table lists this clonotype with a few counts. V usage is TRBV20-1 and J usage is TRBJ2-5, with 8 bases aligning to TRBD1. The ends lost 0 bases at V and 3 bases at J; junction bases unmatched: 6. The CDR3 consists of 15 residues. Per germline, CDR1 DFQATT and CDR2 SNEGSKA (reference sequence). The DNA for the CDR3 is TGCAGTGCTAGAGATGAAGGACAGGGTAAAGAGACCCAGTACTTC. Translating it yields CSARDEGQGKETQYF.

This clonotype occurred a few times. This sequence joins TRBV28 and TRBJ2-7; D is unclear. This CDR3 comprises 14 residues. Trimming removed 2 bases from V and 6 bases from J, with 14 bases in between. Looked up from germline, CDR1 is MDHEN and CDR2 is SYDVKM. DNA for the CDR3: TGTGCCAGCAGTTTAGTTCGGACCCTTCCCGAGCAGTACTTC. This sequence encodes CASSLVRTLPEQYF.

The chain uses TRBV5-1 and TRBJ2-2, with TRBD2 identical over 8 bases. Germline V gives CDR1 SGHRS, CDR2 YFSETQ. The CDR3 consists of 14 residues. V shed 3 bases, J shed 5 bases, and the junction held 3 bases outside the gene matches. The CDR3 sequence: CASSSPGGTGELFF. The CDR3 nucleotides read TGCGCCAGCAGCTCCCCGGGAGGGACCGGGGAGCTGTTTTTT.

CDR3: CASSPSQRYEQYF. In DNA form, the CDR3 reads TGTGCCAGCAGCCCTTCGCAGCGGTACGAGCAGTACTTC. V gene TRBV7-9 combines with J gene TRBJ2-7; D might be TRBD2 (5 bases). The CDR3 contains 13 residues. Germline CDR1 is SEHNR and CDR2 is FQNEAQ (reference sequence). V was clipped by 5 bases and J by 4 bases, with 12 bases between them.